A selection of T cell receptor beta chains follows, all from one sample in a study of persistence of HIV-infected CD4 T cells. Antigens for these TCRs are unknown. Clones were sequenced by immunoSEQ multiplex PCR, and TCRdb holds only the in-frame ones, with some missing. The sample holds approximately 65,000 clones, 70% to 75% seen once. Material: CD4+ T cells sorted from PBMCs after 18-hour stimulation, obtained from a patient who received antiretroviral therapy. The receptors here all came from an adult man with HIV who was CMV-seropositive. CDR3s include the opening cysteine and the closing phenylalanine or tryptophan. The D gene is left open where the match is weak. Where a row states a size, it is once, few, many or the class of an expanded clone; other rows omit it.

j_call clone_size d_call v_call cdr3_nt cdr3_aa
TRBJ1-1 NA NA TRBV6-1 TGTGCCAGCAGTGAAAGGGTCGGGGATGGAAACACTGAAGCTTTCTTT CASSERVGDGNTEAFF
TRBJ2-6 NA NA TRBV5-4 TGTGCCAGCCAGACGGGCTACGGGCGGAACTCTGGGGCCAACGTCCTGACTTTC CASQTGYGRNSGANVLTF
TRBJ2-1 NA TRBD2 TRBV6-5 TGTGCCAGCAGTCGGGGGGGTCCTTGGTTCTTC CASSRGGPWFF
TRBJ2-1 few NA TRBV19 TGTGCCAGTAGTATGCGGCAGATGGCCCCCAAACCAGGGTACAATGAGCAGTTCTTC CASSMRQMAPKPGYNEQFF
TRBJ2-1 NA NA TRBV7-3 TGTGCCAGCAGCCTCCAACCGGGGGCGGGGTACAATGAGCAGTTCTTC CASSLQPGAGYNEQFF
TRBJ2-2 NA TRBD2 TRBV6-6 TGTGCCAGCAGCCTGACTAGCGGGGGGCGCACCGGGGAGCTGTTTTTT CASSLTSGGRTGELFF
TRBJ1-2 NA NA TRBV19 TGTGCCAGTAGTATAGAGTGGGCCGGTCGGGGAAGAGGCTACACCTTC CASSIEWAGRGRGYTF
TRBJ1-3 NA NA TRBV3-1/TRBV3-2 TGTGCCAGCAGCCAAGAGATGACAGACGGAAACACCATATATTTT CASSQEMTDGNTIYF
TRBJ1-6 NA NA TRBV6-5 TGTGCCAGCAGTTACTCGCTAGGGTCTAATTCACCCCTCCACTTT CASSYSLGSNSPLHF
TRBJ2-2 NA NA TRBV6-5 TGTGCCAGCAGGACCGGGCTGCGGGACACCGGGGAGCTGTTTTTT CASRTGLRDTGELFF
TRBJ1-1 once NA TRBV6-5 TGTGCCAGCAACACACGGAGGGGGGGCACTGAAGCTTTCTTT CASNTRRGGTEAFF
TRBJ1-5 few TRBD1 TRBV3-1/TRBV3-2 TGTGCCAGCAGCCAAGAAGGGACAGGGCTAGGTCAGCCCCAGCATTTT CASSQEGTGLGQPQHF
TRBJ2-1 NA TRBD2 TRBV6-5 TGTGCCAGTATGACTAGCGGGGGCCGGCGGGAGCAGTTCTTC CASMTSGGRREQFF
TRBJ1-2 NA NA TRBV6-4 TGTGCCAGCAAGGACTCGGTAGAATGTAGTCCTTCGAGCTATGGCTACACCTTC CASKDSVECSPSSYGYTF
TRBJ1-1 NA TRBD1 TRBV5-1 TGCGCCAGCAGTTATTCCGGGACAGGGGAATCCACTGAAGCTTTCTTT CASSYSGTGESTEAFF
TRBJ1-1 NA TRBD1 TRBV6-5 TGTGCCAGTGCCACAGGGGTAGGAACTGAAGCTTTCTTT CASATGVGTEAFF
TRBJ1-2 few NA TRBV4-1 TGCGCCAGCAGCCAAGAACCGGGAATGGGCTATGGCTACACCTTC CASSQEPGMGYGYTF
TRBJ1-2 NA TRBD1 TRBV2 TGTGCCAGCAGCGAGGGGGCCAACTATGGCTACACCTTC CASSEGANYGYTF
TRBJ2-2 NA TRBD2 TRBV6-5 TGTGCCAGTAGGCGGGAGGGCAACACCGGGGAGCTGTTTTTT CASRREGNTGELFF
TRBJ2-7 NA NA TRBV5-4 TGTGCCAGCAGCTTAACAGGGACCCACGAGCAGTACTTC CASSLTGTHEQYF